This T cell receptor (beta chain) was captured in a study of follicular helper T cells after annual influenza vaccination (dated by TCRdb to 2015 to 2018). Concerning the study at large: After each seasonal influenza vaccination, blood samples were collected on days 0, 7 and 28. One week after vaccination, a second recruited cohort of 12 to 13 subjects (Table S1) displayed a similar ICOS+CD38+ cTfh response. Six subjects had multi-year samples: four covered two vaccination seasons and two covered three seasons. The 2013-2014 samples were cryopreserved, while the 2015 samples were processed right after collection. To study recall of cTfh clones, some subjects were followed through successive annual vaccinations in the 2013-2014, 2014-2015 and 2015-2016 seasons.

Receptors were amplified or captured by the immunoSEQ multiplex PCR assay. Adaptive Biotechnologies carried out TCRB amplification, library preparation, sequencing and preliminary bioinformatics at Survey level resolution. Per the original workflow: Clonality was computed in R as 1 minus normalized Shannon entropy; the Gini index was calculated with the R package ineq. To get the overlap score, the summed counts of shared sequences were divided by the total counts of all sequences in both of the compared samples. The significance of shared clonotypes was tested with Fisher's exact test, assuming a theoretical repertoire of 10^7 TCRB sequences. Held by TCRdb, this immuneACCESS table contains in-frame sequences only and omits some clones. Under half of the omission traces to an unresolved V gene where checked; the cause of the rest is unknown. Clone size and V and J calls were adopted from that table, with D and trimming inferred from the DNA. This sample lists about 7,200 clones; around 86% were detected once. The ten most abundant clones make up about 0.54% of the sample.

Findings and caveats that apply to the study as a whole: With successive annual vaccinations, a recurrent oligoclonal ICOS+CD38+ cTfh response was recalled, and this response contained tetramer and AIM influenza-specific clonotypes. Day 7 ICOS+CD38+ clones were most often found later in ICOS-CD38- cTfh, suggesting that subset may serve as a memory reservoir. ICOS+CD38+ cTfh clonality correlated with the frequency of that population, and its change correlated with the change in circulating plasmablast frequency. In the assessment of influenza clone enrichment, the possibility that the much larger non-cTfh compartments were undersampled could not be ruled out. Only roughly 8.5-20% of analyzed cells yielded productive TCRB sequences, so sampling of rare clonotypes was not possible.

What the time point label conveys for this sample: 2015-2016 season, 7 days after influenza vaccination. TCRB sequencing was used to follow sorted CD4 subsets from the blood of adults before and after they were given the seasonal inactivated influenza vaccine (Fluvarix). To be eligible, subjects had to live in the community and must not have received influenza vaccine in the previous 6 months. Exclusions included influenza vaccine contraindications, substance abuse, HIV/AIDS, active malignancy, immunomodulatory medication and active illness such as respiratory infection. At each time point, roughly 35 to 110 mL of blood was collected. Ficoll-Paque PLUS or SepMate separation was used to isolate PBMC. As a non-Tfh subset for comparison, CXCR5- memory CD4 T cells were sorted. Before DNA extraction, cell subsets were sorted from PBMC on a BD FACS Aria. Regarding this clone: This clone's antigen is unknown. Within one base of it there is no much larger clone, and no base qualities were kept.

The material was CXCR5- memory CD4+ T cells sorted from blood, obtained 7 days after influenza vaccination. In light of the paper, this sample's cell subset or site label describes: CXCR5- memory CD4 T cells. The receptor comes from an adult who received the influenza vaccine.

The bases are TGTGCCACCAGCCCCGGGACCGCACAAGGGGACGGGGAGCTGTTTTTT. Its translation reads: CATSPGTAQGDGELFF. Recombination linked TRBV15 to TRBJ2-2, with the D gene tentatively TRBD1 or TRBD2, based on 5 matching bases in each. CDR1 and CDR2 were assigned from the germline V gene (reference sequence) as LNHNV and YYDKDF. V gives up 5 bases and J gives up 7 bases, and the segment between their germline ends measures 20 bases. The CDR3 goes from the cysteine to the phenylalanine over 16 residues. Only the CDR3 DNA stays, 48 bases, in frame from base 1.